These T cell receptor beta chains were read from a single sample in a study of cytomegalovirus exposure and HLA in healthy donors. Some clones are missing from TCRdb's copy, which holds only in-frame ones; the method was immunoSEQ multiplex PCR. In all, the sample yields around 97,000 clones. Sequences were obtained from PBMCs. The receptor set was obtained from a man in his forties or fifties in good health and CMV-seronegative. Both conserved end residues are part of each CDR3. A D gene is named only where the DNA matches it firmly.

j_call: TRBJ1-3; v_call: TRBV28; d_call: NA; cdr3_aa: CASSLTGAGNTIYF; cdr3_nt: TGTGCCAGCAGTTTGACCGGGGCTGGAAACACCATATATTTT
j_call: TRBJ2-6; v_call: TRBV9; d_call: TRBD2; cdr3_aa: CASSPRSWSSGGASGANVLTF; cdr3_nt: TGTGCCAGCAGCCCCCGGAGTTGGAGTAGCGGGGGCGCGTCTGGGGCCAACGTCCTGACTTTC
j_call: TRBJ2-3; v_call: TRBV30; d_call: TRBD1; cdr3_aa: CAWNDRGDTQYF; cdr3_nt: TGTGCCTGGAATGACAGGGGGGATACGCAGTATTTT
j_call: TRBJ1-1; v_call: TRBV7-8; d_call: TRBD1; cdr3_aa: CASSTTTGVGTEAFF; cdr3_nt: TGTGCCAGCAGCACAACGACAGGGGTCGGTACTGAAGCTTTCTTT
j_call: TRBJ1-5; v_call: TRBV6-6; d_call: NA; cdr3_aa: CASTVGQGYNQPQHF; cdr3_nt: TGTGCCAGCACTGTGGGACAAGGATACAATCAGCCCCAGCATTTT
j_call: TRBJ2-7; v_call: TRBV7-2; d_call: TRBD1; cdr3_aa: CASSLVQGQGTSYEQYF; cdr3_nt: TGTGCCAGCAGCTTAGTACAAGGACAGGGCACCTCCTACGAGCAGTACTTC
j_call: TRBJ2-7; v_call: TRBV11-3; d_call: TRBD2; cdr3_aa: CASSFPGGEQYF; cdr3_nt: TGTGCCAGCAGCTTCCCGGGGGGCGAGCAGTACTTC
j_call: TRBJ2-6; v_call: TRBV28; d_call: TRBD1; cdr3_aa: CASSLYGTGGFRSGANVLTF; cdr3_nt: TGTGCCAGCAGTTTATATGGGACAGGGGGTTTCAGGTCGGGGGCCAACGTCCTGACTTTC
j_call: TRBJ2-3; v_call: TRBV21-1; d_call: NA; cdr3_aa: CATKPRDRQKITDTQYF; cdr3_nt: TGTGCCACCAAGCCCCGAGACAGACAGAAGATAACAGATACGCAGTATTTT
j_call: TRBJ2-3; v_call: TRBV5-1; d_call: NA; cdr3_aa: CASSAEGTQYF; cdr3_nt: TGCGCCAGCAGCGCAGAGGGTACGCAGTATTTT
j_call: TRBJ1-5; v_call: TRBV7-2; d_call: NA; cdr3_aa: CASSLLGVSNQPQHF; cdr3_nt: TGTGCCAGCAGCTTATTAGGAGTTAGCAATCAGCCCCAGCATTTT
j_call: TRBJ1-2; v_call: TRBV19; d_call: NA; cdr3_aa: CASTIQGNYGYTF; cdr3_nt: TGTGCCAGTACCATCCAGGGAAACTATGGCTACACCTTC
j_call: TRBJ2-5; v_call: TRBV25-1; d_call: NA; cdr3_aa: CASSESQAGLQETQYF; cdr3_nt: TGTGCCAGCAGTGAATCACAGGCGGGGTTACAAGAGACCCAGTACTTC
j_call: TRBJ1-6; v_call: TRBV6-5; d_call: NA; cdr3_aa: CASRQQGTNSPLHF; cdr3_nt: TGTGCCAGCAGGCAACAGGGCACCAATTCACCCCTCCACTTT
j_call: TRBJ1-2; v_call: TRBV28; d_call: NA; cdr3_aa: CASSTVGTPWSNGYTF; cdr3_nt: TGTGCCAGCAGTACGGTGGGGACACCCTGGTCTAATGGCTACACCTTC
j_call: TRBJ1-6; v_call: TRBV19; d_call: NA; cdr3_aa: CASSTTQNDRISPLHF; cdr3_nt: TGTGCCAGTAGTACCACTCAAAACGACAGAATTTCACCCCTCCACTTT